The source of this T cell receptor beta chain is a study of blood T cell repertoires in COVID-19. Study-wide background: Acute-phase and convalescent COVID-19 samples originated in the United States, Italy and Spain.

The assay was immunoSEQ multiplex PCR, and TCRdb's table has in-frame clones only and misses some. This table holds some 63,000 clones, approximately 79% found once. The CDR3 is 12 amino acids. Trimming removed 4 bases at V and 1 base at J, with 4 bases between. Germline lookup yields CDR1 SGHNT and CDR2 YYREEE (reference sequence). This clone was found many times. The gene calls are TRBV5-4 and TRBJ2-3; D is unclear. Material: peripheral blood. The receptor's source is a human donor in a cohort sampled during active COVID-19. The DNA for the CDR3 is TGTGCCAGCAGCCGGGGCACAGATACGCAGTATTTT. Encoded protein: CASSRGTDTQYF. The entire variable domain, with the rest obtained from reference TRBV5-4 and TRBJ2-3, is as follows: ETGVTQSPTHLIKTRGQQVTLRCSSQSGHNTVSWYQQALGQGPQFIFQYYREEENGRGNFPPRFSGLQFPNYSSELNVNALELDDSALYLCASSRGTDTQYFGPGTRLTVL.